The next 3 T cell receptor beta chains were all read from a single sample in a study of T-cell reconstitution after alpha-beta-depleted transplantation in children. For TCRbeta, the library was prepared with unique molecular identifiers. TCRdb ran MiXCR on the PCR reads and lists one entry per CDR3 protein. This table holds around 250,000 distinct CDR3 sequences, less than 9% found once. The specimen comprised PBMCs, mostly from graft donor cells, sampled 180 days after TCRalphabeta/CD19-depleted stem cell transplant. Receptors originate from a male patient between 5 and 17 years old who had a stem cell transplant for acute lymphoblastic leukemia, so the T cells may come from the graft donor.

The table lists this clonotype with many counts. The chain combines TRBV20-1 with TRBJ2-3; D gene unclear. This CDR3 is built from 12 residues. Germline V CDR1 and CDR2: DFQATT, SNEGSKA (reference sequence). V was trimmed by 2 bases and J by 3 bases, leaving 6 bases between them. CDR3 residues: CSARSLTDTQYF. CDR3 in DNA: TGCAGTGCTAGAAGTCTGACAGATACGCAGTATTTT.

A note on this clonotype: This CDR3 is missing its conserved last phenylalanine or tryptophan, likely due to a read error. This rearrangement joins TRBV6-1 to TRBJ2-7; tentative D call: TRBD1 (7 bases). The V gene lost 7 bases and the J gene lost 5 bases, with 18 bases spanning the gap. CDR3 length: 14 residues. Germline V gives CDR1 MNHNS, CDR2 SASEGT. The CDR3 DNA sequence: TGTGCCAGCACCCCAGGGGGGAGCCTAGACGAGCAGTACTCC. It encodes CASTPGGSLDEQYS.

The table lists this clonotype with a few counts. The chain has TRBV23-1 and TRBJ1-1; D gene ambiguous. TRBV23-1 is an open reading frame, and its role is uncertain. CDR3 length equals 16 residues. The ends were cut back, 0 bases at V and 0 bases at J, with 11 bases in the middle. CDR3 amino acids: CASSQSWIHVNTEAFF. The CDR3 DNA follows: TGCGCCAGCAGTCAATCGTGGATCCATGTGAACACTGAAGCTTTCTTT.